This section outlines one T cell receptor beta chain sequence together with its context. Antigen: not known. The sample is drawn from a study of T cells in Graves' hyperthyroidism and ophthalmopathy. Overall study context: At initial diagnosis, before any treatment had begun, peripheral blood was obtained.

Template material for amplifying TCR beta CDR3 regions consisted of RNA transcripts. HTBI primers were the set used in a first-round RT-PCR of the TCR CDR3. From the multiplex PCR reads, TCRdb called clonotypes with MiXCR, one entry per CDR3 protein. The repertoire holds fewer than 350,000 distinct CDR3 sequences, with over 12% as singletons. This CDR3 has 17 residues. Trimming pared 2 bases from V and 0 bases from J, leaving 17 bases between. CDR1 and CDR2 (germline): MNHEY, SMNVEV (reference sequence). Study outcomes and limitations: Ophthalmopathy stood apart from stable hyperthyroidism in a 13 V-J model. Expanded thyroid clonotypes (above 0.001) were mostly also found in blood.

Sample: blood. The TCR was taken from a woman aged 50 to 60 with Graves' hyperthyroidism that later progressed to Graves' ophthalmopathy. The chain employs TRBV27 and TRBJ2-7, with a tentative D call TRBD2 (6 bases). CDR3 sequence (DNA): TGTGCCAGCAGTTTAAAGGGAGGCAGGGCGAGCTCCTACGAGCAGTACTTC. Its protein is CASSLKGGRASSYEQYF.